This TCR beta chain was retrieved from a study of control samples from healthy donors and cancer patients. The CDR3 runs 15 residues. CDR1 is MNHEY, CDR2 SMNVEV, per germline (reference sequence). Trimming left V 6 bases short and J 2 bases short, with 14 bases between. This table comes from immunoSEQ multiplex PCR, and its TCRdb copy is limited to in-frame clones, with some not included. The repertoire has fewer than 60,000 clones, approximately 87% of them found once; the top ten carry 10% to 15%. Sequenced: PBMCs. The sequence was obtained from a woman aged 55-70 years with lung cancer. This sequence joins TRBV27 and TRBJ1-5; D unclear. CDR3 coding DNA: TGTGCCAGCAGACCTAATACTTACGGCAATCAGCCCCAGCATTTT. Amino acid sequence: CASRPNTYGNQPQHF.